The rows below give T cell receptor beta chains drawn from one sample of a study of blood T cells in healthy people across ages. Each CDR3 protein is one row after TCRdb ran MiXCR on the 5' RACE reads. The sample carries 1,500,000 or so distinct CDR3 sequences, approximately 59% recorded once. The sequencing sample was made of blood. The receptors were sampled from a man younger than 30 in good health. Each CDR3 is given with its conserved first and last residue. Fields, in order: D gene, clone size, V gene, J gene, CDR3 DNA, CDR3 protein. D genes are given only for firm matches. Clone size is shown for a subset of rows, as once, few, many or a class of expanded clone.

D: .
size: .
V: TRBV6-6
J: TRBJ2-7
DNA: TGTGCCAGCAAAACAGGGACTGGCAACTACGAGCAGTACTTC
CDR3: CASKTGTGNYEQYF

D: TRBD2
size: .
V: TRBV27
J: TRBJ2-4
DNA: TGTGCCAGCAGCCCTAGTCTAGCGGGAGGACCAGACAACATTCAGTACTTC
CDR3: CASSPSLAGGPDNIQYF

D: .
size: few
V: TRBV6-6
J: TRBJ2-7
DNA: TGTGCCAGCATAAAGGGCCAGGGGCAGAACTACGAGCAGTACTTC
CDR3: CASIKGQGQNYEQYF

D: .
size: few
V: TRBV5-1
J: TRBJ2-5
DNA: TGCGCCAGCAGCTTGGATCAGGGGCAATTGAGAGAGACCCAGTACTTC
CDR3: CASSLDQGQLRETQYF

D: .
size: .
V: TRBV9
J: TRBJ1-1
DNA: TGTGCCAGCAGCCCCCATGGCCAGTGGGCGGCTTATGAAGGGGCTTTCTTT
CDR3: CASSPHGQWAAYEGAFF

D: TRBD2
size: .
V: TRBV28
J: TRBJ2-1
DNA: TGTGCCAGCAGTCCCCGGACTAGCGGGGTGAAGTGGGGTGAGCAGTTCTTC
CDR3: CASSPRTSGVKWGEQFF

D: TRBD2
size: few
V: TRBV3-1
J: TRBJ2-1
DNA: TGTGCCAGCAGCCAATCGGCGGGGGGAAACAATGAGCAGTTCTTC
CDR3: CASSQSAGGNNEQFF

D: .
size: .
V: TRBV6-2/TRBV6-3
J: TRBJ1-5
DNA: TGTGCCAGCAGTCAACCCTTTACTCAGCCCCAGCATTTT
CDR3: CASSQPFTQPQHF

D: .
size: .
V: TRBV7-9
J: TRBJ2-3
DNA: TGTGCCAGCAGCTTGTTTCAGGGCGGTACGCAGTATTTT
CDR3: CASSLFQGGTQYF

D: .
size: few
V: TRBV29-1
J: TRBJ2-7
DNA: TGCAGCGTTGCCGAACAGGGAACCTACGAGCAGTACTTC
CDR3: CSVAEQGTYEQYF

D: TRBD1
size: once
V: TRBV4-1
J: TRBJ1-2
DNA: TGCGCCAGCAGCCAAGGACAGGGAGGAGATGGCTACACCTTC
CDR3: CASSQGQGGDGYTF

D: TRBD1
size: .
V: TRBV30
J: TRBJ2-3
DNA: TGTGCCTGGAGTGTACAGGGGGCGGATACGCAGTATTTT
CDR3: CAWSVQGADTQYF

D: TRBD2
size: .
V: TRBV9
J: TRBJ2-4
DNA: TGTGCCAGCAGCTCACCGGGACTACACGATCCTAAAAACATTCAGTACTTC
CDR3: CASSSPGLHDPKNIQYF

D: .
size: .
V: TRBV25-1
J: TRBJ1-6
DNA: TGTGCCAGCGCAGGACGGGCGATGAATTCACCCCTCCACTTT
CDR3: CASAGRAMNSPLHF

D: .
size: once
V: TRBV7-9
J: TRBJ1-4
DNA: TGTGCCAGCAGTTCCACTGTGCAGGGGCGCAGGGAAAAACTGTTTTTT
CDR3: CASSSTVQGRREKLFF

D: TRBD2
size: few
V: TRBV10-3
J: TRBJ2-7
DNA: TGTGCCATCAGGGAAGCCGGGACTAGCTACGAGCAGTACTTC
CDR3: CAIREAGTSYEQYF

D: .
size: .
V: TRBV7-2
J: TRBJ1-6
DNA: TGTGCCAGCAGCTTAGCTCGGACAGATAATTCACCCCTCCACTTT
CDR3: CASSLARTDNSPLHF

D: .
size: .
V: TRBV28
J: TRBJ2-7
DNA: TGTGCCAGCAGTAAGGGTACCTATTATTCCTACGAGCAGTACTTC
CDR3: CASSKGTYYSYEQYF

D: TRBD2
size: few
V: TRBV27
J: TRBJ2-4
DNA: TGTGCCAGCAGACGGCGGGAGACGGCCAAAAACATTCAGTACTTC
CDR3: CASRRRETAKNIQYF

D: .
size: .
V: TRBV12-3/TRBV12-4
J: TRBJ2-6
DNA: TGTGCCAGCAGTCCGCCACAGGGTGAACGTGGGGCCAACGTCCTGACTTTC
CDR3: CASSPPQGERGANVLTF

D: TRBD1
size: .
V: TRBV12-3/TRBV12-4
J: TRBJ2-1
DNA: TGTGCCAGCAGTTTACCAGGGGGCAGGTACAATGAGCAGTTCTTC
CDR3: CASSLPGGRYNEQFF

D: .
size: few
V: TRBV7-9
J: TRBJ2-1
DNA: TGTGCCAGCAGCTTAGCCCTGGGGGTGGAGCAGTTCTTC
CDR3: CASSLALGVEQFF

D: .
size: once
V: TRBV5-5
J: TRBJ1-1
DNA: TGTGCCAGTAGCTTATCCGGGGCAGCGGCTTTCTTT
CDR3: CASSLSGAAAFF

D: TRBD2
size: .
V: TRBV6-2/TRBV6-3
J: TRBJ2-7
DNA: TGTGCCAGCAGTTACCCTAGCGGGGGCCGAACCTACGAGCAGTACTTC
CDR3: CASSYPSGGRTYEQYF

D: .
size: .
V: TRBV27
J: TRBJ2-5
DNA: TGTGCCAGCAGTCCGGGCCTTACGGGGGAAGAGACCCAGTACTTC
CDR3: CASSPGLTGEETQYF

D: TRBD1
size: .
V: TRBV29-1
J: TRBJ1-2
DNA: TGCAGCGACGACAGGGATGGCTATGGCTACACCTTC
CDR3: CSDDRDGYGYTF

D: .
size: .
V: TRBV9
J: TRBJ2-7
DNA: TGTGCCAGCAGCGTAGCCGACTTGCCCTACGAGCAGTACTTC
CDR3: CASSVADLPYEQYF

D: .
size: .
V: TRBV18
J: TRBJ2-1
DNA: TGTGCCAGCTCACCTGTTCGAAACGGCTACAATGAGCAGTTCTTC
CDR3: CASSPVRNGYNEQFF

D: .
size: .
V: TRBV12-3/TRBV12-4
J: TRBJ1-4
DNA: TGTGCCAGCAGTTTACGAACTGGGCATCGCTCGAAAAAACTGTTTTTT
CDR3: CASSLRTGHRSKKLFF

D: .
size: .
V: TRBV7-2
J: TRBJ2-3
DNA: TGTGCCAGCAGCTTAGGGAGGGCGGCGGGGCTCTCCCGGGATACGCAGTATTTT
CDR3: CASSLGRAAGLSRDTQYF

D: .
size: .
V: TRBV10-3
J: TRBJ2-3
DNA: TGTGCCGCCTCCAGGGGGAATAGCGGGACAGATACGCAGTATTTT
CDR3: CAASRGNSGTDTQYF

D: TRBD1
size: .
V: TRBV7-9
J: TRBJ1-2
DNA: TGTGCCAGCAGCTCGGACAGGGTCAGCGGCTACACCTTC
CDR3: CASSSDRVSGYTF

D: TRBD2
size: .
V: TRBV2
J: TRBJ2-1
DNA: TGTGCCAGCATAGCGGGAGGGCCTGGTGAGCAGTTCTTC
CDR3: CASIAGGPGEQFF

D: .
size: .
V: TRBV7-8
J: TRBJ2-7
DNA: TGTGCCAGCAGCCAAGGGGACGCGGGTCGCTACGAGCAGTACTTC
CDR3: CASSQGDAGRYEQYF

D: .
size: .
V: TRBV30
J: TRBJ1-6
DNA: TGTGCCTGGAGTCAAGGACTTGACCGTTTTAAGAGCTCCTATAATTCACCCCTCCACTTT
CDR3: CAWSQGLDRFKSSYNSPLHF

D: TRBD2
size: once
V: TRBV20-1
J: TRBJ2-3
DNA: TGCAGTGCTAGACTAGCGGGGGCGTCGACCTCCACAGATACGCAGTATTTT
CDR3: CSARLAGASTSTDTQYF

D: .
size: .
V: TRBV28
J: TRBJ1-2
DNA: TGTGCCATCCGGGACGGCCCAAACTATGGCTACACCTTC
CDR3: CAIRDGPNYGYTF

D: .
size: once
V: TRBV11-2
J: TRBJ2-2
DNA: TGTGCCAGCAGCTTGGTAGCCTTTAGGACAACCGGGGAGCTGTTTTTT
CDR3: CASSLVAFRTTGELFF

D: TRBD2
size: few
V: TRBV20-1
J: TRBJ2-7
DNA: TGCAGTGCTAGAGGAGCGGCTAGCGGTGGCGAGCAGTACTTC
CDR3: CSARGAASGGEQYF

D: TRBD2
size: .
V: TRBV6-2/TRBV6-3
J: TRBJ2-3
DNA: TGTGCCAGCAGTTACTCGACTCTAGCGGGGAACACAGATACGCAGTATTTT
CDR3: CASSYSTLAGNTDTQYF

D: .
size: few
V: TRBV20-1
J: TRBJ2-1
DNA: TGCAGTGCTAGTTTTGGGGGACAAGGGCAGTTCTTC
CDR3: CSASFGGQGQFF

D: TRBD1
size: .
V: TRBV18
J: TRBJ1-2
DNA: TGTGCCAGCTCTCCAGAGGGACAGGCCAACTATGGCTACACCTTC
CDR3: CASSPEGQANYGYTF

D: .
size: few
V: TRBV6-6
J: TRBJ2-7
DNA: TGTGCCAGCAGTACCTGGGACATCAAGTTCTACGAGCAGTACTTC
CDR3: CASSTWDIKFYEQYF

D: .
size: .
V: TRBV25-1
J: TRBJ2-2
DNA: TGTGCCAGCAGCAGATCGTGGGGGCATGCCGGGGAGCTGTTTTTT
CDR3: CASSRSWGHAGELFF

D: .
size: .
V: TRBV11-2
J: TRBJ2-1
DNA: TGTGCCAGCAGCCAATGGAGGGATCAGGGCTACAATGAGCAGTTCTTC
CDR3: CASSQWRDQGYNEQFF